This T cell receptor beta chain emerged from a study of T cells in Graves' hyperthyroidism and ophthalmopathy. Stable disease denoted Graves' hyperthyroidism without ophthalmopathy progression within 18 months. Hyperthyroidism in the patients, aged 18 to 65, was newly diagnosed and under 2 months in duration. Patients having uncontrolled infection, another autoimmune disease, pregnancy or lactation were not included. This CDR3 is built from 14 residues. Germline lookup yields CDR1 SGHTS and CDR2 YDEGEE. Trimming took 4 bases from V and 3 from J; bases not matched to a gene: 4. This clonotype has only a few counts. Amplified regions were TCR beta CDR3 sequences from RNA transcripts. HTBI primers were used for first-round RT-PCR of the TCR CDR3. TCRdb reanalysed the multiplex PCR reads using MiXCR and keeps one entry per CDR3 protein. Among roughly 840,000 distinct CDR3 sequences, over 35% were seen once, and the ten largest hold 8.9%.

The chain links TRBV5-8 to TRBJ2-5, with TRBD1 matching over 9 bases. Sequencing was done on a sample of blood. This clonotype was obtained from a man younger than 35 with Graves' hyperthyroidism. The CDR3 reads CASSNRDREETQYF. The CDR3 DNA follows: TGTGCCAGCAGCAACCGGGACAGGGAAGAGACCCAGTACTTC.